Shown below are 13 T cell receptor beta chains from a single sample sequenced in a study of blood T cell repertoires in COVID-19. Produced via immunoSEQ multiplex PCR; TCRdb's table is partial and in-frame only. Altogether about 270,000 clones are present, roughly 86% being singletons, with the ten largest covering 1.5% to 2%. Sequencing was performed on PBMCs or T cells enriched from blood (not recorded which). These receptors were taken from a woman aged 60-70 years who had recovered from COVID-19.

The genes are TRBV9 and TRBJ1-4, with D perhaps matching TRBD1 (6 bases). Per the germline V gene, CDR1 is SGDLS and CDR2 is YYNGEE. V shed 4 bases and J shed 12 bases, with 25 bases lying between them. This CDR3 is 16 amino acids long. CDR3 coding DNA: TGTGCCAGCAGCATCACATCGGGACACACTAATGAGGAACTGTTTTTT. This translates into CASSITSGHTNEELFF. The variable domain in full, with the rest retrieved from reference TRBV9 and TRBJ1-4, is DSGVTQTPKHLITATGQRVTLRCSPRSGDLSVYWYQQSLDQGLQFLIQYYNGEERAKGNILERFSAQQFPDLHSELNLSSLELGDSALYFCASSITSGHTNEELFFGSGTQLSVL.

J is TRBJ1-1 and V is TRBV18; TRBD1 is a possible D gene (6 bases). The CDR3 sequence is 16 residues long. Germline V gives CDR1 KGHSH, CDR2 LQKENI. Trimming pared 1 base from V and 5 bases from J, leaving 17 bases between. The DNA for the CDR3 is TGTGCCAGCTCACCACAGGGTTTCAGGGGTGGAACTGAAGCTTTCTTT. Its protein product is CASSPQGFRGGTEAFF.

The CDR3 region is CASSLDRRDYMNTEAFF. DNA of the CDR3: TGTGCCAGCAGTTTGGACAGGCGGGATTACATGAACACTGAAGCTTTCTTT. V usage is TRBV2 and J usage is TRBJ1-1, with 7 bases lining up with TRBD1. Germline V gene data show CDR1 as SNHLY and CDR2 as FYNNEI. The trim removed 5 bases at V and 0 bases at J, leaving 12 bases unmatched. The CDR3 has 17 amino acids. Supplemented by reference TRBV2 and TRBJ1-1, the full variable domain reads EPEVTQTPSHQVTQMGQEVILRCVPISNHLYFYWYRQILGQKVEFLVSFYNNEISEKSEIFDDQFSVERPDGSNFTLKIRSTKLEDSAMYFCASSLDRRDYMNTEAFFGQGTRLTVV.

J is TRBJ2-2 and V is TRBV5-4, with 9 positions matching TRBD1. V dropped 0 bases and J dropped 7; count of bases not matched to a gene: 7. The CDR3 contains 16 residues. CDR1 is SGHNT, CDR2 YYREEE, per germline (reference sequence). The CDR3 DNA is TGTGCCAGCAGCTTGGCCCCGGGACAGGGAAGCGGGGAGCTGTTTTTT. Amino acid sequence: CASSLAPGQGSGELFF.

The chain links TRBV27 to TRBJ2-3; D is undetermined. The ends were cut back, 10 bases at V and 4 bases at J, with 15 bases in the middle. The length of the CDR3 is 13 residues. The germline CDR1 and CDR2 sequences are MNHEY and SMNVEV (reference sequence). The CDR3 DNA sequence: TGTGCCATCGCGAGACTCGGCGCAGATACGCAGTATTTT. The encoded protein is CAIARLGADTQYF.

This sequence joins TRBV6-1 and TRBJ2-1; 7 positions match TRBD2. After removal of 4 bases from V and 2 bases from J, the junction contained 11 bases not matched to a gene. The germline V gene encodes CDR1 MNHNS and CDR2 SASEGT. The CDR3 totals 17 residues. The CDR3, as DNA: TGTGCCAGCAGTGTTAGAGCGGGGACCACTCCCTACAATGAGCAGTTCTTC. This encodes CASSVRAGTTPYNEQFF.

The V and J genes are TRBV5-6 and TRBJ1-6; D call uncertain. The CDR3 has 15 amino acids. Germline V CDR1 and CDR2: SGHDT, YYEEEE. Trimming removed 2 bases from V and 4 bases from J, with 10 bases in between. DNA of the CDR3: TGTGCCAGCAGCTTAGAGGGCTGGTATAATTCACCCCTCCACTTT. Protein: CASSLEGWYNSPLHF.

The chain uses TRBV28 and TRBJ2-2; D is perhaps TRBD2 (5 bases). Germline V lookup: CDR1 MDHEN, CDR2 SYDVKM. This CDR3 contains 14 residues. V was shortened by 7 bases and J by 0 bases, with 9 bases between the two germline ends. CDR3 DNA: TGTGCCAGCAAGAGGGAGCCGAACACCGGGGAGCTGTTTTTT. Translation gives CASKREPNTGELFF.

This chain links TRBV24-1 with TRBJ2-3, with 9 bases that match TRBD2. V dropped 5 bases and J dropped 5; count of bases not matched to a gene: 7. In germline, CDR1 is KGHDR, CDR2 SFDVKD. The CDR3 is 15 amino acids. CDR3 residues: CATSVHSGSGDTQYF. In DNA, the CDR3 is TGTGCCACCAGTGTCCATAGCGGGAGTGGAGATACGCAGTATTTT.

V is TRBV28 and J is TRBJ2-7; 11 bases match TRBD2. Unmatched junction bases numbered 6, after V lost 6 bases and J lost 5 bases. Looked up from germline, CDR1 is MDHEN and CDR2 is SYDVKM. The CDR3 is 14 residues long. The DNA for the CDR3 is TGTGCCAGCAGGTTACTAGCGGGAGTGCACGAGCAGTACTTC. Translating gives CASRLLAGVHEQYF.

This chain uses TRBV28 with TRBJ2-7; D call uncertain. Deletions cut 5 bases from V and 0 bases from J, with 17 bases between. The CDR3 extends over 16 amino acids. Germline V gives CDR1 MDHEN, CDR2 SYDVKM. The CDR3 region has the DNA TGTGCCAGCAGTCGGATACTACTCAGACGCTCCTACGAGCAGTACTTC. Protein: CASSRILLRRSYEQYF.

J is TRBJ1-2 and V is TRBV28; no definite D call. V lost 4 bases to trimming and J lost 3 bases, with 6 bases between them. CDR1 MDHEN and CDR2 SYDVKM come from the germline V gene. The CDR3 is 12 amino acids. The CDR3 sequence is CASSSSHYGYTF. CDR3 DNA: TGTGCCAGCAGTTCCTCCCACTATGGCTACACCTTC.

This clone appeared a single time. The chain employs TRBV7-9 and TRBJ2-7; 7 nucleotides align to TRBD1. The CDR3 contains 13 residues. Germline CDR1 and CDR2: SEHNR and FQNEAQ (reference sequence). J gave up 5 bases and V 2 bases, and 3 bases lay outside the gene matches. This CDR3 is CASSLNRGHEQYF. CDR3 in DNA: TGTGCCAGCAGCTTAAACAGGGGCCACGAGCAGTACTTC.